These 5 T cell receptor beta chains came from one sample sequenced in a study of blood T cell repertoires in COVID-19. Repertoires were generated with immunoSEQ multiplex PCR, while TCRdb's copy carries only in-frame clones and drops some. The sample yields tens of thousands of clones, about 94% seen once. The specimen sequenced was peripheral blood. These receptors originate from a human donor with active COVID-19. The donor label of this sample is uncertain.

This chain joins TRBV21-1 and TRBJ1-5; the listed D gene, TRBD1, was not tested against the DNA. TRBV21-1 is termed a pseudogene. This CDR3 is 16 amino acids long. The CDR3 is CASSEKSTGANQPQHF. The CDR3 nucleotides are TGTGCCAGCAGCGAGAAATCGACAGGCGCTAATCAGCCCCAGCATTTT.

The chain employs TRBV27 and TRBJ2-1; TRBD2 aligns across 7 bases. V dropped 8 bases and J dropped 6; count of bases not matched to a gene: 10. Germline V lookup: CDR1 MNHEY, CDR2 SMNVEV (reference sequence). CDR3 length: 14 residues. CDR3 DNA: TGTGCCAGCTACTTTTCACCGGGGGGCAATGAGCAGTTCTTC. This gives the protein CASYFSPGGNEQFF.

This chain links TRBV18 with TRBJ2-3; D is possibly TRBD1 (5 bases). V lost 3 bases to trimming and J lost 2 bases, with 9 bases between them. Per the germline V gene, CDR1 is KGHSH and CDR2 is LQKENI. The CDR3 runs to 14 residues. CDR3 amino acids: CASSPSTATDTQYF. CDR3 DNA: TGTGCCAGCTCACCGTCGACAGCCACAGATACGCAGTATTTT. Full variable domain (missing parts from reference TRBV18 and TRBJ2-3): NAGVMQNPRHLVRRRGQEARLRCSPMKGHSHVYWYRQLPEEGLKFMVYLQKENIIDESGMPKERFSAEFPKEGPSILRIQQVVRGDSAAYFCASSPSTATDTQYFGPGTRLTVL.

This chain joins TRBV18 and TRBJ1-4, with 10 bases lining up with TRBD1. In germline, CDR1 is KGHSH, CDR2 LQKENI. CDR3 length: 15 residues. The V gene end was trimmed by 4 bases and the J gene end by 8 bases; junction bases not matched to a gene: 7. This CDR3 is CASSQAGTGVEKLFF. The CDR3 nucleotides read TGTGCCAGCTCACAGGCCGGGACAGGGGTCGAAAAACTGTTTTTT.

This clone was recorded a few times. The CDR3 DNA reads as TGTGCCAGCGGGATATCTGGACAGGTTGGGGCAGATACGCAGTATTTT. This translates into CASGISGQVGADTQYF. J is TRBJ2-3 and V is TRBV4-2, with 7 bases identical to TRBD1. This CDR3 spans 16 amino acids. V lost 8 bases and J lost 4; bases outside the gene matches: 15. Per the germline V gene, CDR1 is LGHNA and CDR2 is YNFKEQ.